The clone carrying this TCR beta chain came up many times. The germline V and J ends were trimmed by 2 bases and 4 bases, with 9 bases remaining between them. Germline CDR1 is MNHEY and CDR2 is SMNVEV (reference sequence). This CDR3 comprises 13 residues. This sample was included in a study of blood T cell repertoires in COVID-19. Here immunoSEQ multiplex PCR was the method, and the copy in TCRdb shows in-frame clones only, minus some. The sample lists approximately 430,000 clones, 86% occurring once. This rearrangement joins TRBV27 to TRBJ2-7; D may be TRBD1 (5 bases). The material sequenced was peripheral blood. The receptor was derived from a woman between 25 and 40 years old with active or convalescent COVID-19. The DNA for the CDR3 is TGTGCCAGCAGTTTAGGCAGGGCTTACGAGCAGTACTTC. Protein: CASSLGRAYEQYF.